The clone carrying this T cell receptor beta chain turned up a few times. Antigen: not known. In making TCR beta libraries, quantitative 5'-RACE with molecular barcodes was used. TCRdb used MiXCR to reprocess the 5' RACE reads, holding one entry per CDR3 protein. The sample has about 540,000 distinct CDR3 sequences; approximately 11% are singletons. This record comes from a study of CD8 T cells in ankylosing spondylitis. General study findings and limits: There was a TCR beta motif, made of several highly homologous variants, that appeared characteristic of ankylosing spondylitis blood. From matched ankylosing spondylitis synovial fluid, disease-linked clones were reportedly recovered at significantly enriched levels. Some of the motif variants had earlier been found in reactive arthritis patients' fluid and blood.

With 4 bases clipped from V and 2 bases from J, the junction kept 12 bases outside the gene matches. The CDR3 totals 18 residues. Germline CDR1 and CDR2: SGHVS and FNYEAQ. The rearrangement joins TRBV7-6 to TRBJ1-5; TRBD1 aligns across 9 bases. The sequence derives from a male donor with ankylosing spondylitis. The material sequenced was blood, either unsorted or a sorted T cell fraction (not recorded which). CDR3 nucleotides: TGTGCCAGCAGCTCCCCCGGGACAGGGTTTCAGGGCAATCAGCCCCAGCATTTT. Amino acid sequence: CASSSPGTGFQGNQPQHF.